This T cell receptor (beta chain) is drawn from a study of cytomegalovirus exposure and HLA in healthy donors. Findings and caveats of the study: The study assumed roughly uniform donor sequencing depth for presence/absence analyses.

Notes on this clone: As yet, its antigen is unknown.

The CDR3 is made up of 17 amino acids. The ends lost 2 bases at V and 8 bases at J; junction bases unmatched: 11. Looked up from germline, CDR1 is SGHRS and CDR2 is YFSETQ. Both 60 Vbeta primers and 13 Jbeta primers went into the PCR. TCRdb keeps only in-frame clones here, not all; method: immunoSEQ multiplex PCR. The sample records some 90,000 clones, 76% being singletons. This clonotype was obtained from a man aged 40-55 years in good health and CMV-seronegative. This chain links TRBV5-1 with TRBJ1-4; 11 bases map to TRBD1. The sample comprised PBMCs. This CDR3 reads CASSLTLGQGAGEKLFF. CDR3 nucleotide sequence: TGCGCCAGCAGCTTAACTCTTGGACAGGGGGCAGGGGAAAAACTGTTTTTT.